This TCR beta chain was captured by sequencing in a study of cytotoxic CD8 clonotypes in ibrutinib-treated CLL (dated by TCRdb to the early 2020s). Concerning the study at large: In this cohort, 15 patients were treatment-naive and under 13 were relapsed/refractory, while about 17 had unmutated IGHV. Partial responses were observed in about 24 patients and complete responses in 2; after a median follow-up of 68 months, remission was maintained in approximately 14 patients and progression was observed in roughly twelve. The response samples were drawn at a median of approximately 12 months into treatment, with a range of about 6 to 40 months. On average, each sample had hundreds of thousands of productive templates and more than 75,000 productive rearrangements. Of the 90 or so participants in the trial, about two dozen had longitudinal samples available. Cryopreserved peripheral blood mononuclear cells were collected at three points: before therapy, at response, and at either sustained remission or disease progression. Patients were still on ibrutinib when every remission and progressive disease sample was collected.

On a MiSeq, deep resolution sequencing aimed for a depth between 1 in 1 million and 1 in 200,000 T cells, with each clonotype covered 10x on average. The immunoSEQ hsTCRB Kit was used to generate TCR beta libraries. The authors' analysis ran thus. Data were analyzed with ImmunoSEQ Data Assistant and ImmunoSEQ Analyzer, with V, D and J genes assigned per IMGT definitions. Clonality, with values ranging from 0 to 1, was calculated as one minus the normalized Shannon entropy of productive rearrangement frequencies. Only overrepresented clonotypes making up at least 0.05% of the repertoire of each patient were included in the public clonotype analysis. About 13 age-matched healthy donor repertoires from immuneACCESS were used as controls for clonality. Held by TCRdb, this immuneACCESS table contains in-frame sequences only and omits some clones. Under half of the omission traces to an unresolved V gene where checked; the cause of the rest is unknown. The D gene and trimming were derived from the DNA, and the V and J assignments and clone size from that table. This sample lists fewer than 400,000 clones; roughly 70% were detected once. About 6.7% of the sample goes to the ten largest clones.

For TCR beta library preparation, approximately 2.2 micrograms of genomic DNA were isolated from cryopreserved PBMCs. Longitudinal blood samples from CLL patients receiving ibrutinib monotherapy were subjected to high-throughput TCR beta sequencing. The patients were enrolled in a single-center, open-label phase 2 trial of ibrutinib monotherapy. CDR1 and CDR2 are read off the germline V gene as SGHTA and FQGNSA. Counted from cysteine to phenylalanine, this CDR3 has 13 amino acids. Just CDR3 DNA is preserved here, 39 bases in frame from base 1. V and J are truncated by 1 base and 3 bases respectively, leaving an intervening sequence of 4 bases. Results the study describes overall, beyond this receptor: Clonality rose at ibrutinib response, remained stable during sustained remission, and dropped back toward baseline at progression. Sampling times were not matched between patients in sustained remission and patients whose disease was progressing, and lymph node repertoires were not examined. At baseline, clonality was higher than in age-matched healthy donors and showed a strong correlation with circulating CD8+ T-cell counts. Public clonotypes were rare and either shrank or stayed stable during treatment, and the rise in clonality at ibrutinib response reflected expansion of private clonotypes.

Comments on this clone: This receptor's antigen is unknown. The sample holds no much larger clone one base away, and base qualities are not on file.

The sequencing here drew on PBMCs, taken after 36 months of ibrutinib treatment. The receptor was isolated from a human donor with chronic lymphocytic leukemia. The chain is made from TRBV7-2 and TRBJ1-5; the D gene cannot be resolved reliably. The DNA is TGTGCCAGCAGCTTAGGGATCAATCAGCCCCAGCATTTT. It specifies CASSLGINQPQHF.